What follows are 21 T cell receptor beta chains derived from one specimen sequenced in a study of shared clonotypes between healthy human individuals. Clones were sequenced by immunoSEQ multiplex PCR, and TCRdb holds only the in-frame ones, with some missing. The table has about 700,000 clones, roughly 70% seen once. Sample: memory CD4+ T cells sorted from blood. The subset: CD45RA-negative fraction. These receptors all come from a woman under 40 in good health.

This clone occurred a few times. The rearrangement uses TRBV28 and TRBJ1-2, with 9 nucleotides matching TRBD1. CDR3 length: 17 residues. The trim removed 6 bases at V and 3 bases at J, leaving 14 bases unmatched. CDR1 and CDR2 (germline): MDHEN, SYDVKM. Here the CDR3 DNA reads TGTGCCAGCAGCGAAACAGCCGGGACAGGGTGGGACTATGGCTACACCTTC. Protein: CASSETAGTGWDYGYTF.

The chain carries TRBV27 and TRBJ2-7; D remains unclear. V was clipped by 5 bases and J by 2 bases, with 13 bases between them. The CDR3 length is 14 residues. Per the germline V gene, CDR1 is MNHEY and CDR2 is SMNVEV (reference sequence). CDR3 in amino acids: CASSPRRPPYEQYF. CDR3 DNA: TGTGCCAGCAGTCCACGTCGGCCACCCTACGAGCAGTACTTC.

This chain uses TRBV6-6 with TRBJ2-3, with TRBD2 matching over 12 bases. The CDR3 contains 16 residues. From germline, CDR1 is MNHNY and CDR2 SVGAGI (reference sequence). Unmatched junction bases numbered 3, after V lost 5 bases and J lost 0 bases. The CDR3 bases are TGTGCCAGCAGTACTACTAGCGGGGGGAGCACAGATACGCAGTATTTT. This gives the protein CASSTTSGGSTDTQYF.

CDR3: CASGEYEAFF. The DNA of the CDR3 is TGTGCCAGCGGGGAGTATGAAGCTTTCTTT. This chain connects TRBV9 to TRBJ1-1; D ambiguous. CDR1 SGDLS and CDR2 YYNGEE come from the germline V gene. V was pared by 7 bases and J by 7 bases, with 8 bases between. This CDR3 spans 10 amino acids.

V gene TRBV6-1 combines with J gene TRBJ2-1; the D is unclear. This CDR3 region has 12 residues. Germline CDR1 is MNHNS and CDR2 is SASEGT. The V end lost 4 bases, the J end lost 4 bases, and 5 bases lay between the germline ends. The CDR3 spells CASSGHYNEQFF. The CDR3 region has the DNA TGTGCCAGCAGTGGTCATTACAATGAGCAGTTCTTC.

The CDR3 spells CASKNTGGFYNEQFF. The CDR3 region has the DNA TGTGCCAGCAAAAATACAGGGGGCTTCTACAATGAGCAGTTCTTC. The rearrangement links TRBV6-5 to TRBJ2-1; 9 bases match TRBD1. The CDR3 consists of 15 residues. Germline CDR1 is MNHEY and CDR2 is SVGAGI. V shed 7 bases, J shed 3 bases, and the junction held 7 bases outside the gene matches.

The chain employs TRBV2 and TRBJ2-7, with 10 bases matching TRBD2. The CDR3 covers 15 residues. V lost 6 bases to trimming and J lost 4 bases; unmatched junction nucleotides: 9. Germline V CDR1 and CDR2: SNHLY, FYNNEI. The CDR3 reads CASRIASGSQYEQYF. DNA of the CDR3: TGTGCCAGCAGGATTGCTAGCGGGAGTCAGTACGAGCAGTACTTC.

This clone was seen more than once but under ten times. The chain recombines TRBV5-5 with TRBJ2-1; D ambiguous. V shed 4 bases and J shed 8 bases, with 16 bases lying between them. Germline CDR1 and CDR2: SGHKS and YYEKEE (reference sequence). The CDR3 contains 14 residues. In nucleotides, the CDR3 is TGTGCCAGCAGCGTCGGGTTACTCGTCGATGAGCAGTTCTTC. Its translation: CASSVGLLVDEQFF.

The V gene is TRBV4-1, the J gene TRBJ1-1, with unresolved D. The germline V and J ends were trimmed by 0 bases and 4 bases, with 18 bases remaining between them. The CDR3 loop spans 17 amino acids. Per the germline V gene, CDR1 is MGHRA and CDR2 is YSYEKL. The CDR3 here is CASSQDSDTSQATEAFF. As DNA, the CDR3 is TGCGCCAGCAGCCAAGACTCCGACACATCCCAGGCCACTGAAGCTTTCTTT.

The chain combines TRBV27 with TRBJ2-7; D may be TRBD1 (6 bases). This CDR3 spans 14 amino acids. Per the germline V gene, CDR1 is MNHEY and CDR2 is SMNVEV (reference sequence). V was shortened by 8 bases and J by 4 bases, with 18 bases between the two germline ends. CDR3 nucleotides: TGTGCCAGCGGCCAATTCAGGGGAAAGTACGAGCAGTACTTC. Translation: CASGQFRGKYEQYF.

The rearrangement joins TRBV29-1 to TRBJ2-7, with 9 positions matching TRBD1. The germline gives CDR1 SQVTM, CDR2 ANQGSEA. This CDR3 is built from 15 residues. Losses at the gene ends were 4 bases for V and 5 bases for J; bases not matched to a gene: 12. The CDR3 spells CSVGTPGQGTHEQYF. The CDR3 DNA follows: TGCAGCGTTGGAACCCCGGGACAGGGAACCCACGAGCAGTACTTC.

This rearrangement joins TRBV2 to TRBJ2-1; D is unresolved. V dropped 6 bases and J dropped 8 bases, with 14 bases sitting between them. CDR3 length: 13 amino acids. Germline CDR1 is SNHLY and CDR2 is FYNNEI. CDR3 DNA sequence: TGTGCCAGCAGCGACCGATATCTGGATGAGCAGTTCTTC. Protein sequence: CASSDRYLDEQFF.

This clone was observed a handful of times. This sequence joins TRBV28 and TRBJ1-5; D gene uncertain. From germline, CDR1 is MDHEN and CDR2 SYDVKM. The length of the CDR3 is 13 residues. V shed 6 bases and J shed 7 bases, with 13 bases lying between them. CDR3 sequence (DNA): TGTGCCAGCAGCTTGGACTCATGGCAGCCCCAGCATTTT. Amino acids: CASSLDSWQPQHF.

This clone was seen only a few times. The chain links TRBV5-1 to TRBJ2-2; TRBD2 is a possible D gene (6 bases). Trimming pared 4 bases from V and 8 bases from J, leaving 15 bases between. The V gene's germline CDR1 is SGHRS and CDR2 YFSETQ. This CDR3 contains 14 residues. The CDR3 loop reads CASSPGGVSGELFF. The CDR3 DNA follows: TGCGCCAGCAGCCCAGGAGGGGTATCGGGGGAGCTGTTTTTT.

The rearrangement uses TRBV18 and TRBJ2-3; tentatively, D is TRBD1 or TRBD2 (5 bases each). The CDR3 length is 12 residues. V was trimmed by 7 bases and J by 3 bases, leaving 8 bases between them. Germline CDR1 and CDR2: KGHSH and LQKENI. The CDR3 DNA sequence: TGTGCCAGCTTGGGGGAAACAGATACGCAGTATTTT. This encodes CASLGETDTQYF.

The chain's CDR3 is CASSLLPRRHNEQFF. The CDR3 DNA reads TGCGCCAGCAGCTTGCTCCCGAGGCGCCACAATGAGCAGTTCTTC. V usage is TRBV5-1 and J usage is TRBJ2-1; no reliable D call. The CDR3 has 15 residues. The germline CDR1 and CDR2 sequences are SGHRS and YFSETQ. The V end lost 1 base, the J end lost 5 bases, and 13 bases lay between the germline ends.

This chain uses TRBV5-1 with TRBJ2-5; tentative D call: TRBD2 (5 bases). V was clipped by 5 bases and J by 5 bases, with 16 bases between them. Germline V gives CDR1 SGHRS, CDR2 YFSETQ. This CDR3 contains 14 residues. In DNA, the CDR3 is TGCGCCAGCAGGGATAGCGTGGAAAAGGAGACCCAGTACTTC. It is translated as CASRDSVEKETQYF. Full variable domain (rest looked up from reference TRBV5-1 and TRBJ2-5): KAGVTQTPRYLIKTRGQQVTLSCSPISGHRSVSWYQQTPGQGLQFLFEYFSETQRNKGNFPGRFSGRQFSNSRSEMNVSTLELGDSALYLCASRDSVEKETQYFGPGTRLLVL.

The chain recombines TRBV29-1 with TRBJ2-5; D unclear. The DNA end is a closer match to TRBJ2-7, so the J assignment may be wrong. Germline V gene lookup returns CDR1 SQVTM and CDR2 ANQGSEA. CDR3 length equals 10 residues. CDR3 nucleotides: TGCAGCGTTGGAACAGACGAGCAGTACTTC. This sequence encodes CSVGTDEQYF.

This clone has only a few counts. The V gene is TRBV27, the J gene TRBJ1-1; D possibly corresponds to TRBD1 (6 bases). Germline V CDR1 and CDR2: MNHEY, SMNVEV (reference sequence). This CDR3 has 15 amino acids. Between the trimmed V and J ends, which lost 6 bases and 4 bases, there was a span of 18 bases. The CDR3 sequence is CASRSTRTAITEAFF. In DNA, the CDR3 is TGTGCCAGCAGGTCAACTCGGACAGCGATCACTGAAGCTTTCTTT.

A few counts support this clone. The chain combines TRBV4-1 with TRBJ1-2; no reliable D call. The length of the CDR3 is 16 residues. The ends were cut back, 0 bases at V and 8 bases at J, with 19 bases in the middle. Germline CDR1 and CDR2: MGHRA and YSYEKL. This CDR3 reads CASSQEQLWAGRGYTF. The CDR3 DNA sequence: TGCGCCAGCAGCCAAGAACAGCTTTGGGCGGGGAGAGGCTACACCTTC.

The table lists this clone with a few counts. The chain recombines TRBV6-6 with TRBJ1-2, with TRBD1 identical over 8 bases. The CDR3 is 14 residues long. V dropped 5 bases and J dropped 8; count of bases not matched to a gene: 10. Germline loops: CDR1 MNHNY, CDR2 SVGAGI (reference sequence). The CDR3 bases are TGTGCCAGCAGTCCCGGGACAGGTTTTGGGGGCTACACCTTC. It is translated as CASSPGTGFGGYTF.